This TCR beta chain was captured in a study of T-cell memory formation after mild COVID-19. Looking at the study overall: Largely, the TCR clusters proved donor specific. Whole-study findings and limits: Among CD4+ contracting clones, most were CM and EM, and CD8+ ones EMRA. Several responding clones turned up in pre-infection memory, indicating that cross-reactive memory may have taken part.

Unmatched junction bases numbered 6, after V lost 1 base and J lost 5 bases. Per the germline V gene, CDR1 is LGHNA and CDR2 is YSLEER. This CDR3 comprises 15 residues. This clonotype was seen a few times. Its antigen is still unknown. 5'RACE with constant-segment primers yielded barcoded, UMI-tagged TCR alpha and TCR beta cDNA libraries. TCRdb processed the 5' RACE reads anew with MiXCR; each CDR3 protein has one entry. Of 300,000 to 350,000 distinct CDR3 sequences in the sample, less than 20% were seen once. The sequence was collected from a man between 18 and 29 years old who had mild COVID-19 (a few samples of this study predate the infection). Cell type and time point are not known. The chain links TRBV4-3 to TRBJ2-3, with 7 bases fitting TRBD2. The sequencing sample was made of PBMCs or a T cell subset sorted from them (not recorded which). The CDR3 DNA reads TGCGCCAGCAGCCAAGGAGGGAGGGCTGGAGATACGCAGTATTTT. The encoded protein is CASSQGGRAGDTQYF.